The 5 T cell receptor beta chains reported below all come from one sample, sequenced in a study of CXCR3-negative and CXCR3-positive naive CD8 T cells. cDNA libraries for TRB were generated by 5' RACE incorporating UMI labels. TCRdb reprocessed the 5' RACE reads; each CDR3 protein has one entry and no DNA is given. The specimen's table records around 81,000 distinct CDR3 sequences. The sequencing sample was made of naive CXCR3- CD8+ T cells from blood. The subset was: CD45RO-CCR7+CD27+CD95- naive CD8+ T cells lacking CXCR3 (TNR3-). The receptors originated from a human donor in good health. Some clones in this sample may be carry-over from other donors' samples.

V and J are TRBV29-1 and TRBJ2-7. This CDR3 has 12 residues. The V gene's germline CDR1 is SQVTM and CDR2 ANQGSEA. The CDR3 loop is CSVLTEAYEQYF.

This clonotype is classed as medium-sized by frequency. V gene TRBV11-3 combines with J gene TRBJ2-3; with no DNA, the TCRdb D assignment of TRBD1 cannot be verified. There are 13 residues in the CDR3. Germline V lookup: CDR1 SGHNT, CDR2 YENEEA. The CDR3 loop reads CASLGEVTDTQYF.

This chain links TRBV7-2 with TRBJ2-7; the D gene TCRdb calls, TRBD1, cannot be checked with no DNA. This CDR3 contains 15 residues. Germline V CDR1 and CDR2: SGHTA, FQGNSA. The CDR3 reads CASSPRQGPSYEQYF.

The CDR3 loop is CSAQGGYRTDTQYF. The gene calls are TRBV29-1 and TRBJ2-3; checking the TCRdb D call of TRBD1 is not possible without DNA. CDR1 is SQVTM and CDR2 is ANQGSEA in the germline V gene. The CDR3 loop spans 14 amino acids.

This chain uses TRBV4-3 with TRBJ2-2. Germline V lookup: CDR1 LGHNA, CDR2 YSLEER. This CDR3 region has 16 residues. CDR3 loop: CASSQDFGSNTGELFF.